The rows below give T cell receptor beta chains drawn from one sample of a study of blood T cell repertoires in COVID-19. TCRdb's copy holds only in-frame clones and misses some; the assay was immunoSEQ multiplex PCR. The sample records more than 350,000 clones, around 89% being singletons. Sequenced sample: PBMCs or T cells enriched from blood (not recorded which). The receptors shown here come from a man aged 18 to 29 who had recovered from COVID-19. The CDR3 runs from the conserved cysteine through the conserved F or W.

j_call	v_call	cdr3_aa
TRBJ1-1	TRBV19	CASIGRGSNTEAFF
TRBJ1-2	TRBV4-2	CASSPSLTGGFGGYTF
TRBJ1-4	TRBV18	CASSPSTGSNEKLFF
TRBJ2-3	TRBV11-3	CASSLVRSDTQYF
TRBJ2-2	TRBV27	CASRITWTGYNTGELFF
TRBJ1-5	TRBV24-1	CATSDSQVVDQPQHF
TRBJ1-2	TRBV18	CASSRQTGYGYTF
TRBJ2-7	TRBV6-1	CASSEAQGVAYEQYF
TRBJ2-1	TRBV4-2	CASSQRATYNNEQFF
TRBJ1-2	TRBV5-1	CASSSDYGYTF
TRBJ2-7	TRBV5-1	CASSLRLTGISYEQYF
TRBJ2-1	TRBV5-5	CASSRDFYNEQFF
TRBJ2-3	TRBV13	CASSLRSGGDTDTQYF
TRBJ1-1	TRBV7-9	CASSPPGRMNTEAFF
TRBJ1-1	TRBV10-3	CAISPGQGMNTEAFF
TRBJ2-3	TRBV29-1	CSVGTGQSHTDTQYF
TRBJ2-1	TRBV9	CASSGSGNSANEQFF
TRBJ2-2	TRBV5-1	CASSPGQGGTGELFF
TRBJ2-2	TRBV5-1	CASSVKFGGQELFF
TRBJ1-4	TRBV4-1	CASSQDFRPGNYEKLFF
TRBJ1-5	TRBV18	CASSPAVNQPQHF
TRBJ2-6	TRBV5-1	CASSLSVSGANVLTF
TRBJ1-2	TRBV29-1	CSVPSEGYGYTF
TRBJ1-5	TRBV28	CASNRGQVDNQPQHF
TRBJ2-2	TRBV5-5	CASSPNLSGSGELFF
TRBJ1-6	TRBV2	CASRDRGENNSPLHF
TRBJ2-6	TRBV25-1	CASSALGQGSPGANVLTF
TRBJ2-5	TRBV7-2	CASSQVLEGGETQYF
TRBJ2-7	TRBV29-1	CSVGPTTASYEQYF
TRBJ2-4	TRBV6-5	CASSSGKTLAKNIQYF
TRBJ1-5	TRBV25-1	CASQGQGNQPQHF
TRBJ2-2	TRBV2	CASSGDRSNTGELFF
TRBJ1-5	TRBV29-1	CSVVGSLGEPQHF
TRBJ2-2	TRBV6-5	CASTPTGGDTGELFF
TRBJ1-4	TRBV29-1	CSVEEAGYVFF
TRBJ1-2	TRBV2	CASSESRLGPTRGGYGYTF
TRBJ2-7	TRBV30	CAWQQGSYEQYF
TRBJ1-6	TRBV11-2	CASSFDRGLNSPLHF
TRBJ2-7	TRBV19	CASSTRTDLYEQYF
TRBJ1-5	TRBV18	CASSPVAGVGQPQHF
TRBJ2-3	TRBV19	CASSIDQAAGTDTQYF
TRBJ2-2	TRBV5-1	CASSLGDRDTGELFF
TRBJ1-4	TRBV7-9	CASSSGGGGEKLFF
TRBJ2-7	TRBV28	CASSFGTGAYEQYF
TRBJ2-7	TRBV7-9	CASSYAGGSEQYF
TRBJ1-1	TRBV11-1	CASSLHQGVDTEAFF
TRBJ1-2	TRBV7-2	CASSFFDSQNYGYTF
TRBJ2-4	TRBV7-9	CASSFSTKNIQYF
TRBJ2-5	TRBV7-9	CASSLPASGGGGAQYF